The 30 T cell receptor beta chains below all came from one sample that was sequenced in a study of shared clonotypes between healthy human individuals (dated by TCRdb to 2018 to 2021). The library was made by the immunoSEQ multiplex PCR assay. The immuneACCESS repertoire file appears here via TCRdb, limited to in-frame rearrangements. These files lack a portion of the clones; in checked studies, under half of the deficit traces to unresolved V genes, and the cause of the others is not known. The sample includes roughly 770,000 clones, with 95% to 97% observed a single time. The ten largest clones add up to about 0.25% of the sample. CD8 naive samples consisted of CD45RO-negative cells that were positively selected for CCR7, yielding a CD45RA+CCR7+ population without TemRA cells. The sample consisted of naive CD8+ T cells sorted from blood. Explained via the paper, the cell subset or site label denotes: CD45RA+CCR7+. All receptors derive from a man aged 25-45 years in good health.

The rearrangement links TRBV9 to TRBJ2-1; the match to TRBD2 covers 7 bases. Germline assignment: CDR1 SGDLS and CDR2 YYNGEE. This CDR3 region has 15 residues. The V and J ends lost 3 bases and 10 bases, in that order; junction bases with no gene match: 13. The CDR3 sequence: CASSAPGGSAGEQFF. Written as DNA, the CDR3 is TGTGCCAGCAGCGCCCCTGGCGGGAGCGCCGGGGAGCAGTTCTTC. Variable domain in full (rest from reference TRBV9 and TRBJ2-1): DSGVTQTPKHLITATGQRVTLRCSPRSGDLSVYWYQQSLDQGLQFLIQYYNGEERAKGNILERFSAQQFPDLHSELNLSSLELGDSALYFCASSAPGGSAGEQFFGPGTRLTVL.

In this sample, this clone turned up once. This chain connects TRBV19 to TRBJ2-3; D remains ambiguous. The CDR3 is 14 amino acids. Germline lookup yields CDR1 LNHDA and CDR2 SQIVND (reference sequence). Trimming took 4 bases from V and 3 from J, leaving 11 bases between them. The CDR3, as DNA: TGTGCCAGTAGTAGCGGAGTCCTTACAGATACGCAGTATTTT. Protein: CASSSGVLTDTQYF.

The chain couples TRBV19 to TRBJ2-1, with 12 nucleotides matching TRBD1. The CDR3 runs 16 residues. Per germline, CDR1 LNHDA and CDR2 SQIVND (reference sequence). With 5 bases clipped from V and 4 bases from J, the junction kept 6 bases outside the gene matches. The CDR3 loop reads CASSGPGQGAYNEQFF. Here the CDR3 DNA reads TGTGCCAGTAGTGGCCCGGGACAGGGGGCTTACAATGAGCAGTTCTTC.

The CDR3 here is CASSQEGAQYF. CDR3 in DNA: TGTGCCAGCAGCCAAGAAGGGGCCCAGTACTTC. The chain employs TRBV14 and TRBJ2-5; D possibly corresponds to TRBD1 (5 bases). V was cut by 0 bases and J by 9 bases, with 5 bases left in between. Germline V gene sequence: CDR1 SGHDN, CDR2 FVKESK. This CDR3 comprises 11 residues.

This clone was counted a single time. The genes are TRBV2 and TRBJ2-3, with D perhaps matching TRBD1 or TRBD2 (6 bases each). This CDR3 contains 17 residues. The V gene's germline CDR1 is SNHLY and CDR2 FYNNEI. Trimming pared 4 bases from V and 2 bases from J, leaving 19 bases between. DNA of the CDR3: TGTGCCAGCAGTGGTGTCCTCCGGGGGCTTTCCACAGATACGCAGTATTTT. Its protein product is CASSGVLRGLSTDTQYF.

V usage is TRBV6-6 and J usage is TRBJ2-1; D is possibly TRBD2 (6 bases). The germline CDR1 and CDR2 sequences are MNHNY and SVGAGI (reference sequence). The CDR3 is made up of 14 amino acids. V gave up 7 bases and J gave up 8 bases, with 18 bases separating them. The CDR3 is CASKGIREIHEQFF. CDR3 nucleotide sequence: TGTGCCAGCAAAGGCATTCGGGAGATCCATGAGCAGTTCTTC.

V gene TRBV21-1 combines with J gene TRBJ2-3. TRBV21-1 is a documented pseudogene. The CDR3 has 19 residues. The CDR3 loop is CASSKEGTVRRSRSDTQYF. The CDR3 bases are TGTGCCAGCAGCAAAGAGGGAACAGTCCGCAGGAGTAGGTCAGATACGCAGTATTTT.

The genes are TRBV29-1 and TRBJ1-2, with 7 bases aligning to TRBD1. V was clipped by 2 bases and J by 0 bases; unmatched bases: 3. The CDR3 is made up of 14 amino acids. Germline CDR1 SQVTM, CDR2 ANQGSEA. The DNA of the CDR3 is TGCAGCGTTGAATCTGGGACAGCTAACTATGGCTACACCTTC. This encodes CSVESGTANYGYTF.

The chain recombines TRBV4-3 with TRBJ1-5; unclear D gene. Per the germline V gene, CDR1 is LGHNA and CDR2 is YSLEER. This CDR3 contains 16 residues. V lost 4 bases and J 0 bases, leaving 13 bases between the germline ends. In DNA form, the CDR3 reads TGCGCCAGCAGCCGTCAGTGGGGTAATAGCAATCAGCCCCAGCATTTT. This gives the protein CASSRQWGNSNQPQHF.

This clone turned up a few times. The chain joins TRBV11-2 to TRBJ2-7; a weak D match, TRBD1 (5 bases). The V end lost 9 bases, the J end lost 3 bases, and 15 bases lay between the germline ends. The germline V gene encodes CDR1 SGHAT and CDR2 FQNNGV. CDR3 length: 13 residues. The CDR3 DNA reads TGTGCCAGTTTGACAGTCCCGTACTACGAGCAGTACTTC. Translation gives CASLTVPYYEQYF.

As for this clone: The sample contains more than one DNA sequence encoding this CDR3. The chain uses TRBV30 and TRBJ2-5; 7 positions match TRBD1. The CDR3 runs to 13 residues. Germline CDR1 and CDR2: GTSNPN and SVGIG (reference sequence). With V trimmed by 2 bases and J by 1 base, 1 base remained unmatched. The CDR3 region is CAWSRDSQETQYF. The CDR3 region has the DNA TGTGCCTGGAGTAGGGACAGCCAAGAGACCCAGTACTTC.

The chain links TRBV13 to TRBJ2-7; TRBD1 is a possible D gene (5 bases). The CDR3 covers 14 residues. CDR1 and CDR2 (germline): PRHDT, FYEKMQ (reference sequence). Trimming cost V 1 base and J 2 bases, with 9 bases left between them. CDR3 protein: CASSLDNRPYEQYF. The CDR3 DNA reads as TGTGCCAGCAGCTTAGATAACAGGCCCTACGAGCAGTACTTC. Filled out from reference TRBV13 and TRBJ2-7, the complete variable domain reads AAGVIQSPRHLIKEKRETATLKCYPIPRHDTVYWYQQGPGQDPQFLISFYEKMQSDKGSIPDRFSAQQFSDYHSELNMSSLELGDSALYFCASSLDNRPYEQYFGPGTRLTVT.

Worth noting for this clone: The identical CDR3 is also encoded by other nucleotide sequences in the sample. This chain joins TRBV7-9 and TRBJ2-5, with a possible D match to TRBD2 (5 bases). Germline CDR1 and CDR2: SEHNR and FQNEAQ (reference sequence). V shed 2 bases and J shed 5 bases, with 6 bases lying between them. This CDR3 region has 12 residues. The CDR3 coding sequence is TGTGCCAGCAGCTTACGGGGTGAGACCCAGTACTTC. Translation gives CASSLRGETQYF.

V gene TRBV27 combines with J gene TRBJ1-1, with 8 bases aligning to TRBD1. With V trimmed by 2 bases and J by 11 bases, 10 bases remained unmatched. Germline V gene data show CDR1 as MNHEY and CDR2 as SMNVEV (reference sequence). This CDR3 comprises 14 residues. The CDR3 region has the DNA TGTGCCAGCAGTTTAGCAGGGGGCGTTAAAATGGCTTTCTTT. It specifies CASSLAGGVKMAFF.

V usage is TRBV5-1 and J usage is TRBJ2-7; 8 bases match TRBD1. The CDR3 has 14 residues. The germline gives CDR1 SGHRS, CDR2 YFSETQ. Losses at the gene ends were 2 bases for V and 3 bases for J; bases not matched to a gene: 4. For the CDR3, the DNA is TGCGCCAGCAGCTTAGGACAGGGTCGCTACGAGCAGTACTTC. Protein product: CASSLGQGRYEQYF. Variable domain in full (rest from reference TRBV5-1 and TRBJ2-7): KAGVTQTPRYLIKTRGQQVTLSCSPISGHRSVSWYQQTPGQGLQFLFEYFSETQRNKGNFPGRFSGRQFSNSRSEMNVSTLELGDSALYLCASSLGQGRYEQYFGPGTRLTVT.

This clone has just one count. DNA for the CDR3: TGTGCCAGCAGCTTAGTCCTAGCGGGAGGGGTGGGGAATGAGCAGTTCTTC. This encodes CASSLVLAGGVGNEQFF. The V gene is TRBV7-2, the J gene TRBJ2-1; 12 bases map to TRBD2. The germline gives CDR1 SGHTA, CDR2 FQGNSA. The CDR3 covers 17 residues. The ends lost 1 base at V and 7 bases at J; junction bases unmatched: 8.

This rearrangement joins TRBV6-1 to TRBJ2-4; no clear D gene. The CDR3 sequence is 18 residues long. Germline lookup yields CDR1 MNHNS and CDR2 SASEGT. V was clipped by 0 bases and J by 0 bases, with 15 bases between them. The CDR3 here is CASSEARPGLIAKNIQYF. DNA of the CDR3: TGTGCCAGCAGTGAAGCCCGGCCCGGGCTTATAGCCAAAAACATTCAGTACTTC.

A single count supports this clone. The chain is built from TRBV7-6 and TRBJ2-7, with 9 bases matching TRBD2. Germline V lookup: CDR1 SGHVS, CDR2 FNYEAQ. The CDR3 is 17 residues long. Germline trimming cut 1 base from V and 4 bases from J; bases unmatched to any gene: 11. The CDR3 nucleotides are TGTGCCAGCAGCTTAGAGATTAGCGGGAGACCAAATTACGAGCAGTACTTC. Translated: CASSLEISGRPNYEQYF.

CDR3 DNA: TGTGCCAGCATGAGTGGCAGGGTGTACGTGGACGCTGAAGCTTTCTTT. Translation gives CASMSGRVYVDAEAFF. This chain uses TRBV25-1 with TRBJ1-1, with D possibly TRBD1 on 5 matching bases. Trimming shortened V by 7 bases and J by 6 bases, and 24 bases separated the two germline ends. Germline CDR1 and CDR2: MGHDK and SYGVNS. The CDR3 totals 16 residues.

The chain has TRBV4-1 and TRBJ2-7; D may correspond to TRBD1 or TRBD2 (5 bases each). The CDR3 length is 16 residues. Trimming stripped 1 base from V and 0 bases from J, with 13 bases between. Germline V CDR1 and CDR2: MGHRA, YSYEKL. The CDR3 DNA reads TGCGCCAGCAGCCAAGGAGGGACCACCAGCTCCTACGAGCAGTACTTC. Encoded protein: CASSQGGTTSSYEQYF.

The V and J genes are TRBV10-3 and TRBJ1-4; 7 bases agree with TRBD1. V lost 5 bases to trimming and J lost 4 bases; unmatched junction nucleotides: 16. CDR1 and CDR2 (germline): ENHRY, SYGVKD. The CDR3 covers 18 residues. CDR3 sequence (DNA): TGTGCCATCAGTATGACAGGGAAGGGAACCGAGGGTAATGAAAAACTGTTTTTT. The encoded protein is CAISMTGKGTEGNEKLFF.

This clone has a single count. The CDR3 coding sequence is TGTGCCAGTAGTTTCGGCATTTATCAGCCCCAGCATTTT. Translating it yields CASSFGIYQPQHF. The chain combines TRBV19 with TRBJ1-5; D unresolved. CDR3 length: 13 residues. Trimming removed 5 bases from V and 5 bases from J, with 10 bases in between. Germline V gene data show CDR1 as LNHDA and CDR2 as SQIVND (reference sequence).

This chain connects TRBV27 to TRBJ2-7; 7 positions agree with TRBD2. The CDR3 contains 15 residues. The junction had 12 bases not matched to a gene; V was cut back by 5 bases and J by 5 bases. In germline, CDR1 is MNHEY, CDR2 SMNVEV (reference sequence). The CDR3 is CASSALGGRDDEQYF. The CDR3 DNA reads TGTGCCAGCAGTGCCCTCGGCGGGAGAGACGACGAGCAGTACTTC.

This clone was seen more than once but under ten times. The same CDR3 is also encoded by other DNA sequences in this sample. The genes are TRBV2 and TRBJ1-5, with 9 bases aligning to TRBD1. Trimming at V came to 7 bases and at J to 4 bases, leaving 2 bases not matched to a gene. Germline V CDR1 and CDR2: SNHLY, FYNNEI. The CDR3 has 13 residues. The CDR3 region is CASTGTGNQPQHF. CDR3 sequence (DNA): TGTGCCAGCACCGGGACAGGGAATCAGCCCCAGCATTTT.

The J gene is TRBJ2-7, the V gene TRBV19; TRBD2 matches at 10 bases. V lost 6 bases, J lost 4 bases, and 12 bases stayed unmatched. CDR3 length equals 16 residues. CDR1 is LNHDA, CDR2 SQIVND, per germline (reference sequence). CDR3 sequence reads: CASSYAGGLASYEQYF. For the CDR3, the DNA is TGTGCCAGTAGCTATGCTGGGGGACTAGCGTCTTACGAGCAGTACTTC.

This chain links TRBV2 with TRBJ2-1; no clear D. CDR1 and CDR2 from the germline V gene are SNHLY and FYNNEI. The germline V and J ends were trimmed by 4 bases and 8 bases, with 3 bases remaining between them. CDR3 length: 10 residues. DNA of the CDR3: TGTGCCAGCAGTGGAGATGAGCAGTTCTTC. It specifies CASSGDEQFF.

The chain recombines TRBV5-1 with TRBJ2-1, with D perhaps given as TRBD1 or TRBD2 (6 bases each). The ends were cut back, 1 base at V and 4 bases at J, with 18 bases in the middle. The CDR3 extends over 17 amino acids. Germline V gives CDR1 SGHRS, CDR2 YFSETQ. The DNA of the CDR3 is TGCGCCAGCAGCTTGAAGGGTCCGGGGGCGCAGTACAATGAGCAGTTCTTC. Its protein is CASSLKGPGAQYNEQFF. Full variable domain (missing parts from reference TRBV5-1 and TRBJ2-1): KAGVTQTPRYLIKTRGQQVTLSCSPISGHRSVSWYQQTPGQGLQFLFEYFSETQRNKGNFPGRFSGRQFSNSRSEMNVSTLELGDSALYLCASSLKGPGAQYNEQFFGPGTRLTVL.

This clone showed up just once. This rearrangement joins TRBV11-2 to TRBJ1-1; D is undetermined. The CDR3 length is 15 residues. Germline lookup yields CDR1 SGHAT and CDR2 FQNNGV. Between the trimmed V and J ends, which lost 1 base and 4 bases, there was a span of 13 bases. CDR3 sequence reads: CASSLGGLGITEAFF. CDR3 DNA sequence: TGTGCCAGCAGCTTAGGGGGTTTAGGGATCACTGAAGCTTTCTTT.

The chain is built from TRBV27 and TRBJ2-5; D might be TRBD1 (6 bases). Germline V lookup: CDR1 MNHEY, CDR2 SMNVEV (reference sequence). The CDR3 runs 14 residues. V lost 1 base and J 5 bases, leaving 11 bases between the germline ends. The CDR3 loop is CASSLLQGAETQYF. The CDR3 nucleotides are TGTGCCAGCAGTTTATTACAGGGCGCCGAGACCCAGTACTTC.

CDR3 in DNA: TGCAGCGTTGGGCCCCTCCGGGACACCAAGAACACCGGGGAGCTGTTTTTT. Translation gives CSVGPLRDTKNTGELFF. V usage is TRBV29-1 and J usage is TRBJ2-2, with D possibly matching TRBD1 (6 bases). This CDR3 region has 17 residues. CDR1 is SQVTM and CDR2 is ANQGSEA in the germline V gene. Trimming removed 4 bases from V and 1 base from J, with 19 bases in between.